This entry concerns a single TCR beta chain. This clone's antigen is unknown. Base qualities are not at hand, and no much larger clone is one base apart. The data derive from a study of shared clonotypes between healthy human individuals (dated by TCRdb to about 2020). Notes on the research overall: Two women and a few men aged 18 to 49 years were included in the cohort. Per donor, leukapheresis produced somewhere between about 0.9 and 9.5 billion PBMCs. For each donor, CD4 naive and CD4 memory were each run on three plates, CD8 naive on two plates, and CD8 memory on one plate. To estimate repertoire size and how much clonotype sharing occurs between individuals, the study deeply sequenced the blood TCR repertoires of roughly 5 healthy adults. To increase sequencing depth and limit assay-specific biases, different laboratories used diverse techniques to prepare libraries and sequence TCR repertoires. On the study overall, not on this receptor specifically: Only blood was sampled, and tissue TCR repertoires likely differ from those in blood. The small number of donors limited the genetic and exposure-history diversity represented. Naive subsets generally had larger estimated clonotype richness than memory subsets. Clonotypes shared by all four sorted-subset donors showed higher generation probabilities than non-shared clonotypes. Rarefaction of sorted-subset datasets indicated incomplete sequencing despite the large sequencing depth. Sharing across a few donors was observed for 5% to 6.5% of naive CD4, over 3% of naive CD8, 2% to 2.5% of memory CD4, and approximately 0.41% of memory CD8 clonotypes. Pairwise subsampling led to the expectation that sequencing depth would affect the degree of clonotype sharing among donors.

Using the deep immunoSEQ assay, TCR CDR3 regions were amplified from genomic DNA by multiplex PCR. Extracted genomic DNA from each cell subset was spread evenly across all wells of several immunoSEQ 96-well plates, with each plate serving as a replicate. For sorted subsets, about 0.2 ug genomic DNA, equal to 30,000 to 35,000 T cell genomes, was loaded into each replicate PCR. The purified libraries were quantified using a Qubit 3.0 fluorometer, sized with a Bioanalyzer 2100, and then quantified again using the KAPA Library Quantification kit. Every immunoSEQ 96-well plate was sequenced on a separate single-read 150-cycle Illumina NextSeq 550 flow cell. In the source study's methods: The immunoSEQ output contained only junctional sequences without quality scores, so filtering could not match that applied to full-length reads. To assign V/J genes and CDR3, sequences were annotated using PyIR, a Python wrapper for IgBLAST v1.9, with IMGT germline references. Reads with weak V/J assignments (E-value above 1e-6), missing CDR3, stop codons, out-of-frame junctions, or ambiguous translated residues were removed. V3J clonotypes were defined as sequences sharing the same inferred V gene, J gene, and CDR3 amino acid sequence. To compute the percentage overlap between repertoires, the number of shared unique clonotypes was divided by the size of the smaller repertoire. Three approaches were used to assess repertoire richness: RTK rarefaction, the Chao1 estimator, and Recon v2.1 estimates of unobserved clonotypes. OLGA was used to compute generation probabilities for all TCRbeta clonotypes that the gDNA method yielded from several donors. Held by TCRdb, this immuneACCESS table contains in-frame sequences only and omits some clones. Under half of the omission traces to an unresolved V gene where checked; the cause of the rest is unknown. V, J and clone size derive from that table, while D and trimming were established from the DNA sequence. For this sample the table gives around 1 million clones, of which 70% to 85% were detected only once. The biggest ten clones account for around 1.4% of the sample.

The CDR3 spans 14 residues, from the cysteine through the phenylalanine. Kept here is only the CDR3 DNA, which spans 42 bases and is read in frame from base 1. V is trimmed back by 4 bases and J by 1 base, and the junction contains 2 bases that no gene match accounts for. The germline V gene (reference sequence) supplies CDR1 SEHNR and CDR2 FQNEAQ. Donors were healthy HIV-negative adults with no recently reported acute infections or vaccinations. All donors were Caucasian adults living in Nashville, Tennessee, USA. CD4+ T cells were enriched by magnetic negative selection, after which naive cells were positively selected on CD45RA and the negative fraction was taken as the memory subset. Blood was obtained by leukapheresis, after which PBMCs were separated by Ficoll-Histopaque density gradient centrifugation and cryopreserved in liquid nitrogen vapor phase. Analytical flow cytometry was used to check the purity and quantity of every magnetically sorted T cell population. Each sorted fraction had its genomic DNA isolated and then quantified by UV absorbance on a Nanodrop 2000c.

Recombination connected TRBV7-9 to TRBJ2-3; 7 bases in the middle match TRBD1. This TCR was sampled from a man in his late teens or twenties in good health. Sequencing input: memory CD4+ T cells sorted from blood. The meaning of the sample's cell subset or site label: CD45RA-negative fraction. The CDR3 amino acid sequence is: CASSYDRGTDTQYF. The DNA sequence reads TGTGCCAGCAGCTACGACAGGGGCACAGATACGCAGTATTTT.